These 12 T cell receptor beta chains were sequenced from one sample in a study of blood T cell repertoires in COVID-19 (dated by TCRdb to between 2020 and 2021). The library was obtained by the immunoSEQ multiplex PCR assay. Sourced from immuneACCESS, this table was stored by TCRdb with only in-frame sequences that have V and J called. A share of the clones is absent; for the studies checked, an unresolved V gene accounts for under half, and the remainder has no known explanation. A total of around 78,000 clones appear in this sample, around nine tenths of them only once. The ten most abundant clones make up roughly 2% of the sample. Sequenced material: peripheral blood. The source is an older woman with acute or convalescent COVID-19.

The chain employs TRBV7-8 and TRBJ1-1, with a weak D call TRBD1 (5 bases). V was trimmed by 1 base and J by 5 bases, leaving 17 bases between them. The CDR3 has 16 amino acids. The germline CDR1 and CDR2 sequences are SGHVS and FQNEAQ. CDR3 sequence reads: CASSLVRGRMGTEAFF. DNA of the CDR3: TGTGCCAGCAGCTTAGTACGGGGGAGGATGGGGACTGAAGCTTTCTTT.

This chain uses TRBV29-1 with TRBJ2-7; possible D gene TRBD1, 7 bases. Germline values: CDR1 SQVTM, CDR2 ANQGSEA. CDR3 length equals 15 residues. Trimming took 7 bases from V and 5 from J, leaving 24 bases between them. The DNA of the CDR3 is TGCAGCGCCCAGGGGGACTCCCAGAGGATGAACGAGCAGTACTTC. Amino acid sequence: CSAQGDSQRMNEQYF.

The chain employs TRBV18 and TRBJ1-6; TRBD1 aligns across 12 bases. The CDR3 contains 16 residues. Unmatched junction bases numbered 7, after V lost 5 bases and J lost 8 bases. In germline, CDR1 is KGHSH, CDR2 LQKENI. CDR3 DNA: TGTGCCAGCTCAACCGGGACAGGGGGCTCATATTCACCCCTCCACTTT. Translated, it gives CASSTGTGGSYSPLHF.

This clone was seen more than once but under ten times. The rearrangement joins TRBV28 to TRBJ1-1; D gene uncertain. Trimming took off 4 bases at V and 1 base at J, with 13 bases between the two ends. Per germline, CDR1 MDHEN and CDR2 SYDVKM. There are 15 residues in the CDR3. This chain's CDR3 is CASSSYDKPNTEAFF. CDR3 DNA: TGTGCCAGCAGTTCTTACGACAAACCGAACACTGAAGCTTTCTTT.

The rearrangement links TRBV3-1 (or the pseudogene TRBV3-2) to TRBJ2-7; 7 bases line up with TRBD2. Germline V gives CDR1 LGHDT, CDR2 YNNKEL (reference sequence). Trimming at V came to 3 bases and at J to 6 bases, leaving 8 bases not matched to a gene. The CDR3 length is 14 residues. CDR3 DNA: TGTGCCAGCAGCCAGGGACCCGGGAGGTTCGAGCAGTACTTC. Its translation is CASSQGPGRFEQYF.

The rearrangement joins TRBV5-4 to TRBJ2-5, with 9 bases identical to TRBD1. CDR3 length equals 14 residues. Germline V gene sequence: CDR1 SGHNT, CDR2 YYREEE (reference sequence). Trimming took 4 bases from V and 2 from J; bases not matched to a gene: 3. CDR3 sequence reads: CASSRDRAQETQYF. DNA of the CDR3: TGTGCCAGCAGCAGGGACAGGGCACAAGAGACCCAGTACTTC. Using reference TRBV5-4 and TRBJ2-5 for the parts outside the CDR3, the full variable domain is ETGVTQSPTHLIKTRGQQVTLRCSSQSGHNTVSWYQQALGQGPQFIFQYYREEENGRGNFPPRFSGLQFPNYSSELNVNALELDDSALYLCASSRDRAQETQYFGPGTRLLVL.

The chain combines TRBV12-3 or TRBV12-4 with TRBJ1-2, with TRBD1 as a possible D gene (5 bases). V was trimmed by 6 bases and J by 5 bases, leaving 13 bases between them. This CDR3 has 13 residues. CDR3 sequence: CASRSGMGYGYTF. The CDR3 bases are TGTGCCAGCAGATCAGGGATGGGGTATGGCTACACCTTC.

The V gene is TRBV29-1, the J gene TRBJ1-2, with unresolved D. Trimming cost V 7 bases and J 2 bases, with 11 bases left between them. The CDR3 runs 12 residues. Germline V gives CDR1 SQVTM, CDR2 ANQGSEA. CDR3 protein: CSASSGNYGYTF. In DNA, the CDR3 is TGCAGCGCCAGTTCAGGAAACTATGGCTACACCTTC.

This chain joins TRBV9 and TRBJ1-3; D is uncertain. The germline CDR1 and CDR2 sequences are SGDLS and YYNGEE. V was pared by 3 bases and J by 5 bases, with 18 bases between. This CDR3 region has 16 residues. This chain's CDR3 is CASSGGTPAGRNTIYF. The CDR3 DNA sequence: TGTGCCAGCAGCGGAGGCACCCCAGCCGGTAGAAACACCATATATTTT.

V and J are TRBV7-9 and TRBJ2-7, with D perhaps TRBD2 (6 bases). Germline V gene lookup returns CDR1 SEHNR and CDR2 FQNEAQ (reference sequence). V lost 5 bases and J 4 bases, leaving 18 bases between the germline ends. The CDR3 length is 15 residues. CDR3 region: CASSTTDNGGYEQYF. The CDR3 DNA reads TGTGCCAGCAGCACAACCGACAACGGGGGTTACGAGCAGTACTTC. Together with reference TRBV7-9 and TRBJ2-7, the CDR3 gives the full variable domain: DTGVSQNPRHKITKRGQNVTFRCDPISEHNRLYWYRQTLGQGPEFLTYFQNEAQLEKSRLLSDRFSAERPKGSFSTLEIQRTEQGDSAMYLCASSTTDNGGYEQYFGPGTRLTVT.

This chain connects TRBV5-1 to TRBJ1-5; 10 nucleotides agree with TRBD1. Germline CDR1 is SGHRS and CDR2 is YFSETQ. V lost 2 bases to trimming and J lost 3 bases; unmatched junction nucleotides: 5. This CDR3 has 16 residues. CDR3 in DNA: TGCGCCAGCAGCTTATCCGGGACAGGGGACAATCAGCCCCAGCATTTT. Its protein is CASSLSGTGDNQPQHF.

CDR3 loop: CASSLDRVSNTEAFF. CDR3 bases: TGTGCCAGCAGCTTGGACAGGGTTAGTAACACTGAAGCTTTCTTT. The chain couples TRBV7-9 to TRBJ1-1, with TRBD1 matching over 8 bases. CDR1 SEHNR and CDR2 FQNEAQ come from the germline V gene (reference sequence). The CDR3 consists of 15 residues. J gave up 2 bases and V 3 bases, and 5 bases lay outside the gene matches.